The 30 T cell receptor beta chains below all came from one sample that was sequenced in a study of cytomegalovirus exposure and HLA in healthy donors. Sequencing was performed with immunoSEQ multiplex PCR; in TCRdb, only in-frame clones are kept and a portion is missing. The top ten clones hold less than 1.5% of a sample with roughly 120,000 clones, over 90% of them seen once. Material: PBMCs. The receptors were gathered from a woman aged 18-30 years in good health and CMV-seronegative.

The V call is TRBV5-1, the J call TRBJ2-7; TRBD1 aligns across 8 bases. J was trimmed by 3 bases and V by 4 bases; bases with no gene match: 3. This CDR3 region has 13 residues. Germline V lookup: CDR1 SGHRS, CDR2 YFSETQ. CDR3 loop: CASSLTGVYEQYF. The CDR3 DNA reads as TGCGCCAGCAGCCTGACAGGGGTCTACGAGCAGTACTTC.

The J gene is TRBJ2-6, the V gene TRBV2, with a tentative D call TRBD2 (6 bases). Trimming took off 0 bases at V and 4 bases at J, with 16 bases between the two ends. There are 18 residues in the CDR3. In germline, CDR1 is SNHLY, CDR2 FYNNEI. CDR3 sequence (DNA): TGTGCCAGCAGTGAAGCTCCGGGGTGGGCGGGAGGGGCCAACGTCCTGACTTTC. It specifies CASSEAPGWAGGANVLTF.

This clone was recorded once. The rearrangement joins TRBV27 to TRBJ1-5; a possible D gene is TRBD1 (6 bases). The V end was cut by 4 bases, the J end by 2 bases, with 21 bases between. CDR3 size: 18 residues. The germline gives CDR1 MNHEY, CDR2 SMNVEV (reference sequence). The CDR3 sequence is CASSSQEEGGSRNQPQHF. The CDR3 nucleotides are TGTGCCAGCAGTTCCCAAGAAGAGGGGGGGAGTCGCAATCAGCCCCAGCATTTT.

The chain joins TRBV6-5 to TRBJ1-2; perhaps TRBD1 as D (6 bases). Germline CDR1 MNHEY, CDR2 SVGAGI. With 6 bases removed from V and 5 bases from J, the gap between germline ends came to 16 bases. The CDR3 spans 14 residues. CDR3 protein: CASRPPRGTYGYTF. The CDR3 coding sequence is TGTGCCAGCAGACCCCCCAGGGGCACTTATGGCTACACCTTC.

The chain combines TRBV4-2 with TRBJ1-1, with D possibly matching TRBD1 (6 bases). V was pared by 0 bases and J by 1 base, with 12 bases between. The CDR3 sequence is 16 residues long. Germline V gives CDR1 LGHNA, CDR2 YNFKEQ. The CDR3: CASSQDRQAGNTEAFF. In DNA, the CDR3 is TGTGCCAGCAGCCAAGATAGACAGGCCGGGAACACTGAAGCTTTCTTT.

The chain couples TRBV7-6 to TRBJ2-6, with D tentatively TRBD2 (5 bases). V shed 5 bases and J shed 0 bases, with 11 bases lying between them. This CDR3 is 16 amino acids long. Germline CDR1 is SGHVS and CDR2 is FNYEAQ. In DNA, the CDR3 is TGTGCCAGCAGCCCTACTAGGGACTCTGGGGCCAACGTCCTGACTTTC. It is translated as CASSPTRDSGANVLTF. Filled out from reference TRBV7-6 and TRBJ2-6, the complete variable domain reads GAGVSQSPRYKVTKRGQDVALRCDPISGHVSLYWYRQALGQGPEFLTYFNYEAQQDKSGLPNDRFSAERPEGSISTLTIQRTEQRDSAMYRCASSPTRDSGANVLTFGAGSRLTVL.

Only one count was recorded for this clone. The chain is built from TRBV30 and TRBJ1-3; possible D gene TRBD1, 6 bases. CDR1 and CDR2 from the germline V gene are GTSNPN and SVGIG (reference sequence). CDR3 size: 14 residues. V was pared by 4 bases and J by 4 bases, with 14 bases between. CDR3 coding DNA: TGTGCCTGGACACCCGGGGGGCCAGGAAACACCATATATTTT. Translated: CAWTPGGPGNTIYF.

The V and J genes are TRBV19 and TRBJ1-5; 8 bases agree with TRBD1. Trimming cost V 3 bases and J 7 bases; bases outside gene matches: 11. The CDR3 contains 16 residues. From germline, CDR1 is LNHDA and CDR2 SQIVND (reference sequence). CDR3 sequence: CASSIQARTGKQPQHF. The CDR3 DNA is TGTGCCAGTAGTATCCAGGCAAGGACAGGGAAACAGCCCCAGCATTTT.

The chain joins TRBV18 to TRBJ2-3; perhaps TRBD1 as D (6 bases). This CDR3 contains 19 residues. V lost 2 bases, J lost 1 base, and 22 bases lay in between. Germline V gene data show CDR1 as KGHSH and CDR2 as LQKENI. The CDR3 bases are TGTGCCAGCTCACCAGTCGTGTTTCGAGGGGGTATTGGCACAGATACGCAGTATTTT. It encodes CASSPVVFRGGIGTDTQYF.

The rearrangement links TRBV5-6 to TRBJ2-5; perhaps TRBD1 as D (7 bases). Germline lookup yields CDR1 SGHDT and CDR2 YYEEEE. This CDR3 contains 17 residues. Trimming stripped 6 bases from V and 0 bases from J, with 21 bases between. This CDR3 reads CASKPGAGTAYQETQYF. CDR3 coding DNA: TGTGCCAGCAAACCTGGTGCGGGGACAGCGTACCAAGAGACCCAGTACTTC.

This clone was seen just once. This chain uses TRBV27 with TRBJ1-4; 8 nucleotides agree with TRBD1. This CDR3 is 16 amino acids long. From germline, CDR1 is MNHEY and CDR2 SMNVEV (reference sequence). With 7 bases clipped from V and 5 bases from J, the junction kept 12 bases outside the gene matches. CDR3 bases: TGTGCCAGCACTAACTCCCCGGACAGGGCAAATGAAAAACTGTTTTTT. This encodes CASTNSPDRANEKLFF.

CDR3: CASGTPDRGPWTQYF. For the CDR3, the DNA is TGTGCCAGCGGTACTCCGGACAGGGGGCCTTGGACGCAGTATTTT. The chain has TRBV9 and TRBJ2-3, with TRBD1 identical over 11 bases. V shed 7 bases and J 9 bases; nucleotides not matched to a gene: 13. The germline CDR1 and CDR2 sequences are SGDLS and YYNGEE. The CDR3 extends over 15 amino acids.

V gene TRBV29-1 combines with J gene TRBJ2-5; the match to TRBD1 covers 11 bases. CDR1 and CDR2 from the germline V gene are SQVTM and ANQGSEA. Losses at the gene ends were 4 bases for V and 4 bases for J; bases not matched to a gene: 11. CDR3 length: 16 residues. In DNA, the CDR3 is TGCAGCGTTGGGGAAGTTGGACAGGGGGCCCGAGAGACCCAGTACTTC. Translated: CSVGEVGQGARETQYF.

The V gene is TRBV19, the J gene TRBJ2-1, with 8 bases matching TRBD2. The CDR3 spans 15 residues. Trimming removed 7 bases from V and 5 bases from J; junction bases left unmatched: 10. Germline V CDR1 and CDR2: LNHDA, SQIVND (reference sequence). The CDR3 here is CASTSPSRGDNEQFF. The CDR3 DNA is TGTGCCAGTACCTCTCCATCGCGGGGGGACAATGAGCAGTTCTTC. The full variable domain, with the rest looked up from reference TRBV19 and TRBJ2-1, is DGGITQSPKYLFRKEGQNVTLSCEQNLNHDAMYWYRQDPGQGLRLIYYSQIVNDFQKGDIAEGYSVSREKKESFPLTVTSAQKNPTAFYLCASTSPSRGDNEQFFGPGTRLTVL.

This clone appeared a single time. The V gene is TRBV5-4, the J gene TRBJ1-4; no clear D gene. Per the germline V gene, CDR1 is SGHNT and CDR2 is YYREEE (reference sequence). V lost 2 bases to trimming and J lost 8 bases, with 10 bases between them. CDR3 length: 13 amino acids. The CDR3 is CASSFPSGEKLFF. The CDR3 DNA follows: TGTGCCAGCAGCTTTCCGTCGGGAGAAAAACTGTTTTTT.

The chain combines TRBV5-1 with TRBJ1-3; TRBD1 is a possible D gene (5 bases). The CDR3 runs to 14 residues. The V gene lost 4 bases and the J gene lost 0 bases, with 8 bases spanning the gap. Germline-derived CDR1 and CDR2 are SGHRS and YFSETQ. The CDR3 sequence is CASSEQDSGNTIYF. The CDR3, as DNA: TGCGCCAGCAGCGAACAGGACTCTGGAAACACCATATATTTT. The full variable domain, completed using reference TRBV5-1 and TRBJ1-3, is KAGVTQTPRYLIKTRGQQVTLSCSPISGHRSVSWYQQTPGQGLQFLFEYFSETQRNKGNFPGRFSGRQFSNSRSEMNVSTLELGDSALYLCASSEQDSGNTIYFGEGSWLTVV.

The V gene is TRBV19, the J gene TRBJ1-5; unclear D gene. The CDR3 is 14 residues long. Trimming removed 6 bases from V and 1 base from J, with 10 bases in between. CDR1 and CDR2 (germline): LNHDA, SQIVND (reference sequence). CDR3 in DNA: TGTGCCAGTAGATCAGACACCAGCAATCAGCCCCAGCATTTT. As protein: CASRSDTSNQPQHF.

The chain has TRBV19 and TRBJ1-5; the D is unclear. The CDR3 loop spans 14 amino acids. Germline V gene sequence: CDR1 LNHDA, CDR2 SQIVND (reference sequence). V lost 2 bases and J 0 bases, leaving 5 bases between the germline ends. The CDR3 here is CASSINYSNQPQHF. The CDR3, as DNA: TGTGCCAGTAGTATAAACTATAGCAATCAGCCCCAGCATTTT.

V is TRBV4-1 and J is TRBJ2-7, with 8 bases fitting TRBD1. The CDR3 length is 14 residues. The V gene end was trimmed by 4 bases and the J gene end by 5 bases; junction bases not matched to a gene: 7. CDR1 is MGHRA and CDR2 is YSYEKL in the germline V gene. CDR3 residues: CASSLNRGSHEQYF. The CDR3 coding sequence is TGCGCCAGCAGCCTTAACAGGGGGAGCCACGAGCAGTACTTC.

V and J are TRBV7-9 and TRBJ1-1; D is unresolved. CDR1 and CDR2 from the germline V gene are SEHNR and FQNEAQ (reference sequence). CDR3 length: 14 residues. The V end lost 3 bases, the J end lost 6 bases, and 14 bases lay between the germline ends. CDR3 region: CASSFVLAGAEAFF. Here the CDR3 DNA reads TGTGCCAGCAGCTTCGTTCTTGCAGGCGCTGAAGCTTTCTTT.

In the case of this clone: Other nucleotide sequences in the sample specify the same CDR3. The genes are TRBV7-9 and TRBJ1-5; TRBD1 matches at 11 bases. With 4 bases clipped from V and 7 bases from J, the junction kept 3 bases outside the gene matches. The germline V gene encodes CDR1 SEHNR and CDR2 FQNEAQ (reference sequence). The CDR3 is 14 residues long. The CDR3 region is CASSSGQGAQPQHF. In DNA, the CDR3 is TGTGCCAGCAGCTCCGGACAGGGGGCACAGCCCCAGCATTTT.

V is TRBV28 and J is TRBJ2-3, with TRBD2 matching 8 bases. CDR1 MDHEN and CDR2 SYDVKM come from the germline V gene. This CDR3 is 15 amino acids long. V lost 6 bases, J lost 2 bases, and 7 bases stayed unmatched. CDR3 residues: CASRVSGADTDTQYF. The CDR3 DNA sequence: TGTGCCAGCAGGGTTAGCGGGGCCGACACAGATACGCAGTATTTT.

The rearrangement joins TRBV15 to TRBJ2-7; possibly TRBD1 for D (6 bases). Deletions cut 1 base from V and 0 bases from J, with 13 bases between. The CDR3 has 16 amino acids. The germline V gene encodes CDR1 LNHNV and CDR2 YYDKDF (reference sequence). CDR3 nucleotides: TGTGCCACCAGCAGAGGGGACACTCTTTCCTCCTACGAGCAGTACTTC. Protein product: CATSRGDTLSSYEQYF.

The chain employs TRBV11-2 and TRBJ2-7, with D hard to call. V was shortened by 3 bases and J by 5 bases, with 5 bases between the two germline ends. The V gene's germline CDR1 is SGHAT and CDR2 FQNNGV. The CDR3 spans 11 residues. The CDR3 DNA reads TGTGCCAGCAGCTTCCAGAACGAGCAGTACTTC. As protein: CASSFQNEQYF.

V and J are TRBV18 and TRBJ1-1; possible D gene TRBD1, 6 bases. With 5 bases removed from V and 0 bases from J, the gap between germline ends came to 13 bases. The CDR3 runs 15 residues. Germline V gene sequence: CDR1 KGHSH, CDR2 LQKENI. As DNA, the CDR3 is TGTGCCAGCTCAAGCGGACAGCACATGAACACTGAAGCTTTCTTT. Protein sequence: CASSSGQHMNTEAFF. Full variable domain (missing parts from reference TRBV18 and TRBJ1-1): NAGVMQNPRHLVRRRGQEARLRCSPMKGHSHVYWYRQLPEEGLKFMVYLQKENIIDESGMPKERFSAEFPKEGPSILRIQQVVRGDSAAYFCASSSGQHMNTEAFFGQGTRLTVV.

CDR3: CASSLNRRAYGYTF. CDR3 sequence (DNA): TGTGCCAGCAGCTTGAACAGGAGGGCCTATGGCTACACCTTC. The chain joins TRBV5-4 to TRBJ1-2; possibly TRBD1 for D (5 bases). CDR3 length: 14 residues. The germline V gene encodes CDR1 SGHNT and CDR2 YYREEE (reference sequence). The V end was cut by 1 base, the J end by 4 bases, with 11 bases between.

This rearrangement joins TRBV28 to TRBJ1-5; 11 bases match TRBD1. With V trimmed by 8 bases and J by 9 bases, 12 bases remained unmatched. CDR1 and CDR2 from the germline V gene are MDHEN and SYDVKM. The CDR3 sequence is 15 residues long. In DNA form, the CDR3 reads TGTGCCAGCCGCGAAACAGGACAGGGGGCTTTGCCCCAGCATTTT. Amino acid sequence: CASRETGQGALPQHF. The variable domain in full, completed from reference TRBV28 and TRBJ1-5, reads DVKVTQSSRYLVKRTGEKVFLECVQDMDHENMFWYRQDPGLGLRLIYFSYDVKMKEKGDIPEGYSVSREKKERFSLILESASTNQTSMYLCASRETGQGALPQHFGDGTRLSIL.

The rearrangement links TRBV28 to TRBJ1-3; D might be TRBD1 (5 bases). Deletions cut 4 bases from V and 0 bases from J, with 22 bases between. Germline assignment: CDR1 MDHEN and CDR2 SYDVKM. The CDR3 length is 19 residues. Here the CDR3 reads CASSSLPTGGGISGNTIYF. For the CDR3, the DNA is TGTGCCAGCAGTTCCCTCCCCACGGGCGGGGGTATCTCTGGAAACACCATATATTTT.

V usage is TRBV6-1 and J usage is TRBJ1-1; no clear D gene. V was trimmed by 4 bases and J by 0 bases, leaving 18 bases between them. Germline V gene data show CDR1 as MNHNS and CDR2 as SASEGT. CDR3 length: 17 amino acids. The DNA for the CDR3 is TGTGCCAGCAGTGTGGACGGCGGGTCGTCTATGAACACTGAAGCTTTCTTT. Translating it yields CASSVDGGSSMNTEAFF.

The V call is TRBV13, the J call TRBJ1-5, with TRBD1 as a possible D gene (6 bases). The CDR3 consists of 15 residues. Germline-derived CDR1 and CDR2 are PRHDT and FYEKMQ (reference sequence). The germline V and J ends were trimmed by 5 bases and 0 bases, with 11 bases remaining between them. CDR3: CASSQGRNSNQPQHF. DNA of the CDR3: TGTGCCAGCAGCCAGGGGCGGAATAGCAATCAGCCCCAGCATTTT.